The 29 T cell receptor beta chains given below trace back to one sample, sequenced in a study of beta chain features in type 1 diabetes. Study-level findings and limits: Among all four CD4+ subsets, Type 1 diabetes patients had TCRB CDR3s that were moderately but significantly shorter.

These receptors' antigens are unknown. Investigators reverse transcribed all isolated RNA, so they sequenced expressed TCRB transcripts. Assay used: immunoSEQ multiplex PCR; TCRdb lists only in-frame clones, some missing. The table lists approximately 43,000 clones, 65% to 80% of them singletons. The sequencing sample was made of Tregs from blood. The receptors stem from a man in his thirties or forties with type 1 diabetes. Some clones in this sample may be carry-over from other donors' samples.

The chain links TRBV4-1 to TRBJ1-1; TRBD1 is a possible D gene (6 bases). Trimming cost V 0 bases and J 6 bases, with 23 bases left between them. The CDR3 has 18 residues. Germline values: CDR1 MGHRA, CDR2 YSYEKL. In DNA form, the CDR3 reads TGCGCCAGCAGCCAAGATTTAGGCCCCGGGACAAGGGGAGCTGAAGCTTTCTTT. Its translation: CASSQDLGPGTRGAEAFF.

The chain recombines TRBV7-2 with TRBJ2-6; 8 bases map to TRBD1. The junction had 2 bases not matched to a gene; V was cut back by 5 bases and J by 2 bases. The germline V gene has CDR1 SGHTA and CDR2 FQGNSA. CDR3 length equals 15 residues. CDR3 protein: CASSPGGPGANVLTF. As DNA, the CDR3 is TGTGCCAGCAGCCCAGGGGGCCCTGGGGCCAACGTCCTGACTTTC.

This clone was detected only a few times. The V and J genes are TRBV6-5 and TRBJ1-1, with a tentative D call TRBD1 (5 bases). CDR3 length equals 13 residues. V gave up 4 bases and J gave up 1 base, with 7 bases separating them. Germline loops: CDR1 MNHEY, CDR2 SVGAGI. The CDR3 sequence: CASSLGGNTEAFF. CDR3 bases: TGTGCCAGCAGTTTGGGGGGGAACACTGAAGCTTTCTTT.

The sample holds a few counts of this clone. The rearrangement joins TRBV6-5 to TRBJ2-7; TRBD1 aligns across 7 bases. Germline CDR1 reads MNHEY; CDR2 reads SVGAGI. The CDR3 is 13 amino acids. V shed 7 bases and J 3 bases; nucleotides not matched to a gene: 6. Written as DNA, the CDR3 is TGTGCCAGCACCGGGACAGCGAACTACGAGCAGTACTTC. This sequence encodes CASTGTANYEQYF.

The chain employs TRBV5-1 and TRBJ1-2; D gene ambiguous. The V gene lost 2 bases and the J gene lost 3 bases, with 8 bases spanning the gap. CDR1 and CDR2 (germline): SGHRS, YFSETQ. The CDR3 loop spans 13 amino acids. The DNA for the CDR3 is TGCGCCAGCAGCTTAAGAAGAGACTATGGCTACACCTTC. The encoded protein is CASSLRRDYGYTF.

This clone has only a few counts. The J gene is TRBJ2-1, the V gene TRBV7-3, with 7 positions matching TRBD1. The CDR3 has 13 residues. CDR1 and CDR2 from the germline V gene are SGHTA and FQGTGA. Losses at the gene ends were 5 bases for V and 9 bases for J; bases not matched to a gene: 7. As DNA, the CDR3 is TGTGCCAGCAGCCCAGCCTACAGGGGTGAGCAGTTCTTC. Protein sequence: CASSPAYRGEQFF.

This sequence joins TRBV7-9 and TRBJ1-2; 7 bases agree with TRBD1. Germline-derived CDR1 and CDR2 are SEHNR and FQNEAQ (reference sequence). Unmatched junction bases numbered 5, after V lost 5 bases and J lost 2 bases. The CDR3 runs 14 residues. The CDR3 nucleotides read TGTGCCAGCAGCACTCGGACAGGCAACTATGGCTACACCTTC. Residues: CASSTRTGNYGYTF.

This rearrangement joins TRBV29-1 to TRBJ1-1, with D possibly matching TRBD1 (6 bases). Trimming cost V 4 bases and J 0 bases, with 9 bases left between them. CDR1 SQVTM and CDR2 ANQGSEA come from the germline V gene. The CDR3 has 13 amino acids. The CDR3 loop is CSVGQAMNTEAFF. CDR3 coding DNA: TGCAGCGTTGGACAGGCCATGAACACTGAAGCTTTCTTT.

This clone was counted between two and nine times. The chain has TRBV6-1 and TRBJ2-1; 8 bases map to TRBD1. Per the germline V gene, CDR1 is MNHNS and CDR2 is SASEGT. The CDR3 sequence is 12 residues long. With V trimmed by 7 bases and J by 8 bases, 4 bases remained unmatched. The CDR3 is CASNRGNDEQFF. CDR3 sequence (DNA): TGTGCCAGCAACAGGGGGAATGATGAGCAGTTCTTC.

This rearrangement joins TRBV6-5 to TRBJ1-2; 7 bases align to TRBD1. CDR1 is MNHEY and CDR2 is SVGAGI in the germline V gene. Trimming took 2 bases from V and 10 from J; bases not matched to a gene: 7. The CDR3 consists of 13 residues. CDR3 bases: TGTGCCAGCAGTTACGCACAGGGGATGCCCTACACCTTC. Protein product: CASSYAQGMPYTF.

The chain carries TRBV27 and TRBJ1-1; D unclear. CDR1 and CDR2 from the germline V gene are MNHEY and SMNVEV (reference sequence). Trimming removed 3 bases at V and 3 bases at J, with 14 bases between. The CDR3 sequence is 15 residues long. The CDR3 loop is CASSLGSGLYTEAFF. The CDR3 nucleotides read TGTGCCAGCAGTTTGGGATCGGGGTTGTACACTGAAGCTTTCTTT.

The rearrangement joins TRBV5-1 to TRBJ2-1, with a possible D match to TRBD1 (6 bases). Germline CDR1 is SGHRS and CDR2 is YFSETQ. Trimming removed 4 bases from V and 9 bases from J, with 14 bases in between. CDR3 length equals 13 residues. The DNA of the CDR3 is TGCGCCAGCAGCGGGGCCCTCAGGGGTGAGCAGTTCTTC. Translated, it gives CASSGALRGEQFF.

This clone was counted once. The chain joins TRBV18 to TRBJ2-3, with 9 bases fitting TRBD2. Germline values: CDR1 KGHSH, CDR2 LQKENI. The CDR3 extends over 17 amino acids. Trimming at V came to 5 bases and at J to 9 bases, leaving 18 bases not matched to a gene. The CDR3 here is CASSASRSSGGLGTQYF. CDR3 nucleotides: TGTGCCAGCTCAGCGTCCCGGAGTAGCGGGGGCCTAGGCACGCAGTATTTT.

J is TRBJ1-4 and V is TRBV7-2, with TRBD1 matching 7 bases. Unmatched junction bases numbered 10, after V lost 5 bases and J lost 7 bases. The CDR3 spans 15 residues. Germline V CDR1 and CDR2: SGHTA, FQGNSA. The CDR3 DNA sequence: TGTGCCAGCAGCCACAAGGGACAGCCCCGTGAAAAACTGTTTTTT. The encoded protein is CASSHKGQPREKLFF.

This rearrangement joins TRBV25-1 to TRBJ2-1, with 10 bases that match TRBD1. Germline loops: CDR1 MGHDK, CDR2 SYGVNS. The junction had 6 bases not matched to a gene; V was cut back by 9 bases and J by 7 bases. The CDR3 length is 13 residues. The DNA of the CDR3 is TGTGCCAGTCGACAGGGGGCGGTGAATGAGCAGTTCTTC. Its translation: CASRQGAVNEQFF. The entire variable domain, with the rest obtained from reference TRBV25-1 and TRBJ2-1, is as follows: EADIYQTPRYLVIGTGKKITLECSQTMGHDKMYWYQQDPGMELHLIHYSYGVNSTEKGDLSSESTVSRIRTEHFPLTLESARPSHTSQYLCASRQGAVNEQFFGPGTRLTVL.

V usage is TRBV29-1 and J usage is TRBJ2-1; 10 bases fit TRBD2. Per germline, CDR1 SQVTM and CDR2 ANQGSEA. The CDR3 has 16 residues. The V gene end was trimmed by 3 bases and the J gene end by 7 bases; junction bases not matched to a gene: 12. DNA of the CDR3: TGCAGCGTTGAGCCAGCGGGAGGGCTAAGGGAGAATGAGCAGTTCTTC. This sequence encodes CSVEPAGGLRENEQFF.

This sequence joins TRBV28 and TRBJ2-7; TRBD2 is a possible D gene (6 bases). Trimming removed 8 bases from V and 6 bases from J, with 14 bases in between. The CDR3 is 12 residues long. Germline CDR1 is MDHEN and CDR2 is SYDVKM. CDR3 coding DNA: TGTGCCAGCCATAGGAGGGGAAGCGAGCAGTACTTC. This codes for CASHRRGSEQYF. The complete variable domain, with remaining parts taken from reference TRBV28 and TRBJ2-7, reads DVKVTQSSRYLVKRTGEKVFLECVQDMDHENMFWYRQDPGLGLRLIYFSYDVKMKEKGDIPEGYSVSREKKERFSLILESASTNQTSMYLCASHRRGSEQYFGPGTRLTVT.

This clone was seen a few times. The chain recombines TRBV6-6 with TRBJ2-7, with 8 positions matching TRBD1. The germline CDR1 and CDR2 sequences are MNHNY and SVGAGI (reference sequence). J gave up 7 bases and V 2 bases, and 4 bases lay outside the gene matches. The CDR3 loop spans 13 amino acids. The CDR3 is CASSYNRGWEQYF. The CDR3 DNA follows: TGTGCCAGCAGTTACAACAGGGGGTGGGAGCAGTACTTC.

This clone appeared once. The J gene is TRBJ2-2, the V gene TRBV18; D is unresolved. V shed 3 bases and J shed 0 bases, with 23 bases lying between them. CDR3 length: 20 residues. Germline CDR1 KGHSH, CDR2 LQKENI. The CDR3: CASSPRPQGGNLPNTGELFF. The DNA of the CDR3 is TGTGCCAGCTCACCTCGTCCTCAAGGCGGAAACCTTCCGAACACCGGGGAGCTGTTTTTT.

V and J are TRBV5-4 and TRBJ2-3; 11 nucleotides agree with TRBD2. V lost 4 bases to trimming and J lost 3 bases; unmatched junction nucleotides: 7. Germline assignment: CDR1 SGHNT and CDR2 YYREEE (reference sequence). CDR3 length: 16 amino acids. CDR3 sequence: CASSPGGLAGTDTQYF. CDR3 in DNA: TGTGCCAGCAGCCCGGGAGGACTAGCGGGTACAGATACGCAGTATTTT.

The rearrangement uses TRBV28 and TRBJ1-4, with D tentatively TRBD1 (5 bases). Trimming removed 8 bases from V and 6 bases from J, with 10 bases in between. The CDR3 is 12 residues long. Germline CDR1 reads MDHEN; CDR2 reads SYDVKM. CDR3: CASGAWDEKLFF. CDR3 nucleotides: TGTGCCAGCGGGGCCTGGGATGAAAAACTGTTTTTT.

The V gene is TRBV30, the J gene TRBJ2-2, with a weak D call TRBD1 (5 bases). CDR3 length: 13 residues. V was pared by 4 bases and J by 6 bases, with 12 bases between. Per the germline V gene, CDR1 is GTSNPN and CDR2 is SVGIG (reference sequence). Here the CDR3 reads CAWKVQGAGELFF. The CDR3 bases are TGTGCCTGGAAAGTTCAGGGCGCCGGGGAGCTGTTTTTT.

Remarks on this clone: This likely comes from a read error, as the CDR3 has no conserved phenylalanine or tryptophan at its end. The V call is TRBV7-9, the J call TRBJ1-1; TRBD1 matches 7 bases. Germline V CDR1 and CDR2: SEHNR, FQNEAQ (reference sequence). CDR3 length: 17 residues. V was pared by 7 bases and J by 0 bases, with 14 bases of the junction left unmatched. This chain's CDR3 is CASNNVQGFVMNTEAFS. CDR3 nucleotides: TGTGCCAGCAACAACGTACAGGGGTTTGTTATGAACACTGAAGCTTTCTCT.

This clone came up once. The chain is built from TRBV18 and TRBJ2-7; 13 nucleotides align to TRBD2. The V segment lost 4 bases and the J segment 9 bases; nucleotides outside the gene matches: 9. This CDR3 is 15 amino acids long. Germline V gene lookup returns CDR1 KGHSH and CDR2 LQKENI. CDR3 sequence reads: CASSRGLAGAVGQYF. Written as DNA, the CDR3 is TGTGCCAGCTCACGTGGACTAGCGGGGGCCGTCGGGCAGTACTTC. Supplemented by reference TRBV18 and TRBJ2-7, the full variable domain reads NAGVMQNPRHLVRRRGQEARLRCSPMKGHSHVYWYRQLPEEGLKFMVYLQKENIIDESGMPKERFSAEFPKEGPSILRIQQVVRGDSAAYFCASSRGLAGAVGQYFGPGTRLTVT.

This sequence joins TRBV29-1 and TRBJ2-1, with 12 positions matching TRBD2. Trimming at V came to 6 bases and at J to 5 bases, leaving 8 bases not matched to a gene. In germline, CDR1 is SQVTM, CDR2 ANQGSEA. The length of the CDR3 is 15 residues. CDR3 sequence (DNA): TGCAGCGTCCTACCGACTAGCGGGGGACACAATGAGCAGTTCTTC. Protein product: CSVLPTSGGHNEQFF.

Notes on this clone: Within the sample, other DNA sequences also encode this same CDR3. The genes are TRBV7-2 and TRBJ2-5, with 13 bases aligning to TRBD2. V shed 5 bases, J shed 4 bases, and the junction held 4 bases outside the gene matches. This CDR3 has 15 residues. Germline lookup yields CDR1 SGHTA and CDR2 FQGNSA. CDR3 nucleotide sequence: TGTGCCAGCAGCCCCAGACTAGCGGGGGGAGAGACCCAGTACTTC. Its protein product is CASSPRLAGGETQYF.

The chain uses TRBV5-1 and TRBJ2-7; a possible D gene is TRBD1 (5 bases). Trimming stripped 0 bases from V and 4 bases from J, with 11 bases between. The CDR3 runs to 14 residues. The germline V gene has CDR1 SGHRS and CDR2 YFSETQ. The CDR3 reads CASSLAQGWYEQYF. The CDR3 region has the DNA TGCGCCAGCAGCTTGGCCCAGGGTTGGTACGAGCAGTACTTC.

CDR3 nucleotides: TGTGCCAGCTCACCACAGACAGGATCTTCAAATACGCAGTATTTT. Translating gives CASSPQTGSSNTQYF. The V and J genes are TRBV18 and TRBJ2-3, with a tentative D call TRBD1 (6 bases). The germline gives CDR1 KGHSH, CDR2 LQKENI. The CDR3 extends over 15 amino acids. V was shortened by 1 base and J by 7 bases, with 15 bases between the two germline ends.

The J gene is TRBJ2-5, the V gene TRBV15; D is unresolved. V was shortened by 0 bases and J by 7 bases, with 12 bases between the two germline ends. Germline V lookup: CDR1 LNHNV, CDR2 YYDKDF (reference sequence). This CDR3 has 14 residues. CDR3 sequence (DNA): TGTGCCACCAGCAGAGAGGGTAGCAGCCCGACCCAGTACTTC. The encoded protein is CATSREGSSPTQYF.